This T cell receptor (beta chain) was recovered during a study of blood T cell repertoires in COVID-19. About the study: T cells, B-cell-depleted T cells, or PBMCs supplied cDNA or gDNA.

Germline V CDR1 and CDR2: MNHEY, SMNVEV (reference sequence). This CDR3 has 15 residues. Losses at the gene ends were 6 bases for V and 0 bases for J; bases not matched to a gene: 3. This clone occurred once. Assay used: immunoSEQ multiplex PCR; TCRdb lists only in-frame clones, some missing. This sample has 70,000 or so clones, with around nine tenths found just once. Sample: peripheral blood. This rearrangement joins TRBV27 to TRBJ2-1, with 9 bases matching TRBD2. This clonotype originated in a man aged 60 to 75 with acute or convalescent COVID-19. The CDR3 reads CASRIAGASYNEQFF. DNA of the CDR3: TGTGCCAGCAGAATAGCGGGAGCCTCCTACAATGAGCAGTTCTTC.